The 31 T cell receptor beta chains below were found in one sample sequenced in a study of CD8 T cells in Susac syndrome. Random hexamers served to reverse transcribe roughly 0.5 to 1 ug RNA. TCRdb ran MiXCR on the immunoSEQ multiplex PCR reads and lists one entry per CDR3 protein. The sample includes about 84,000 distinct CDR3 sequences, approximately 92% of them seen just once. The sequenced material came from CD8+ T cells from PBMCs. The receptors were sampled from a human donor in good health.

V is TRBV11-2 and J is TRBJ2-3; tentatively, D is TRBD1 or TRBD2 (6 bases each). Trimming shortened V by 1 base and J by 4 bases, and 15 bases separated the two germline ends. There are 16 residues in the CDR3. Germline V CDR1 and CDR2: SGHAT, FQNNGV. CDR3: CASSLAAWGAADTQYF. In DNA form, the CDR3 reads TGTGCCAGCAGCTTAGCCGCGTGGGGGGCGGCAGATACGCAGTATTTT.

The rearrangement links TRBV27 to TRBJ2-5; 9 bases align to TRBD2. Trimming took 2 bases from V and 5 from J; bases not matched to a gene: 6. This CDR3 is built from 15 residues. The germline gives CDR1 MNHEY, CDR2 SMNVEV (reference sequence). CDR3 residues: CASSLRAGGLETQYF. The DNA of the CDR3 is TGTGCCAGCAGTTTAAGGGCGGGGGGGCTGGAGACCCAGTACTTC.

The chain couples TRBV15 to TRBJ1-5; D ambiguous. Germline assignment: CDR1 LNHNV and CDR2 YYDKDF (reference sequence). The CDR3 consists of 15 residues. V lost 0 bases and J lost 0, with 6 bases in between. This chain's CDR3 is CATSREAYSNQPQHF. CDR3 coding DNA: TGTGCCACCAGCAGAGAGGCGTATAGCAATCAGCCCCAGCATTTT.

This rearrangement joins TRBV3-1 to TRBJ2-7; no clear D. Germline-derived CDR1 and CDR2 are LGHDT and YNNKEL (reference sequence). Trimming removed 0 bases at V and 3 bases at J, with 12 bases between. This CDR3 contains 15 residues. CDR3 DNA: TGTGCCAGCAGCCAAGATCGCCTGGGTCTCTACGAGCAGTACTTC. Protein sequence: CASSQDRLGLYEQYF.

J is TRBJ2-7 and V is TRBV6-4; 7 positions match TRBD1. J gave up 1 base and V 4 bases, and 7 bases lay outside the gene matches. Germline CDR1 reads MRHNA; CDR2 reads SNTAGT. The CDR3 totals 15 residues. The CDR3 bases are TGTGCCAGCAGTGCCCCGGGACAGCGATCCTACGAGCAGTACTTC. This encodes CASSAPGQRSYEQYF.

The rearrangement links TRBV9 to TRBJ1-6, with TRBD1 identical over 7 bases. There are 19 residues in the CDR3. Germline CDR1 SGDLS, CDR2 YYNGEE. Germline trimming cut 3 bases from V and 3 bases from J; bases unmatched to any gene: 15. The CDR3 coding sequence is TGTGCCAGCAGCGGCGGGACAGAGGGGCAGGGTATCTATAATTCACCCCTCCACTTT. This gives the protein CASSGGTEGQGIYNSPLHF.

The chain recombines TRBV6-2 or TRBV6-3 with TRBJ1-1; maybe TRBD1 (6 bases). V was trimmed by 1 base and J by 9 bases, leaving 9 bases between them. Germline V gene lookup returns CDR1 MNHEY and CDR2 SVGEGT. This CDR3 is 12 amino acids long. The CDR3 region is CASSYLGGQAFF. The CDR3 DNA is TGTGCCAGCAGTTACTTGGGGGGGCAAGCTTTCTTT.

V gene TRBV13 combines with J gene TRBJ2-1; D perhaps matches TRBD1 (6 bases). The CDR3 has 16 residues. The V end was cut by 7 bases, the J end by 2 bases, with 18 bases between. Germline loops: CDR1 PRHDT, CDR2 FYEKMQ (reference sequence). CDR3 nucleotide sequence: TGTGCCAGCACCTCGAGGGCCGAGGGGGCCTACAATGAGCAGTTCTTC. Encoded protein: CASTSRAEGAYNEQFF.

The chain has TRBV13 and TRBJ2-2; tentatively, D is TRBD1 (6 bases). This CDR3 contains 18 residues. V was shortened by 5 bases and J by 0 bases, with 19 bases between the two germline ends. CDR1 is PRHDT, CDR2 FYEKMQ, per germline (reference sequence). For the CDR3, the DNA is TGTGCCAGCAGCGCCCAGGACAGATTGCCCTCGAACACCGGGGAGCTGTTTTTT. This sequence encodes CASSAQDRLPSNTGELFF.

The chain carries TRBV11-2 and TRBJ2-5; perhaps TRBD1 as D (6 bases). The CDR3 consists of 15 residues. V was cut by 4 bases and J by 0 bases, with 12 bases left in between. Looked up from germline, CDR1 is SGHAT and CDR2 is FQNNGV. The CDR3 reads CASSSGHSYQETQYF. The CDR3 region has the DNA TGTGCCAGCAGCTCGGGACACTCGTACCAAGAGACCCAGTACTTC.

The CDR3 region is CASSGGILETQYF. In DNA, the CDR3 is TGTGCCAGCAGTGGAGGCATTTTGGAGACCCAGTACTTC. The rearrangement links TRBV2 to TRBJ2-5; the D is unclear. Germline V gene lookup returns CDR1 SNHLY and CDR2 FYNNEI. Trimming took 4 bases from V and 5 from J, leaving 11 bases between them. This CDR3 has 13 residues. Using reference TRBV2 and TRBJ2-5 for the parts outside the CDR3, the full variable domain is EPEVTQTPSHQVTQMGQEVILRCVPISNHLYFYWYRQILGQKVEFLVSFYNNEISEKSEIFDDQFSVERPDGSNFTLKIRSTKLEDSAMYFCASSGGILETQYFGPGTRLLVL.

This chain uses TRBV5-1 with TRBJ1-1; 7 bases agree with TRBD1. From germline, CDR1 is SGHRS and CDR2 YFSETQ. V lost 7 bases and J lost 0; bases outside the gene matches: 15. The CDR3 covers 17 residues. CDR3 bases: TGCGCCAGCCTCTGGTGGAGGGGGCGCGGGGTGAACACTGAAGCTTTCTTT. Protein product: CASLWWRGRGVNTEAFF.

The rearrangement uses TRBV6-5 and TRBJ2-7, with 7 bases aligning to TRBD2. The CDR3 totals 12 residues. The ends lost 8 bases at V and 7 bases at J; junction bases unmatched: 8. The germline V gene encodes CDR1 MNHEY and CDR2 SVGAGI. In nucleotides, the CDR3 is TGTGCCAGCCGGACTAGGGGTGGTGAGCAGTACTTC. Amino acid sequence: CASRTRGGEQYF.

V usage is TRBV7-9 and J usage is TRBJ2-3, with D perhaps TRBD1 (6 bases). The CDR3 is 14 residues long. The V and J ends lost 4 bases and 11 bases respectively, with 19 bases between them. Looked up from germline, CDR1 is SEHNR and CDR2 is FQNEAQ (reference sequence). Written as DNA, the CDR3 is TGTGCCAGCAGCTCTTTGACAGGACGCTTAGGGCAGTATTTT. This codes for CASSSLTGRLGQYF.

The V and J genes are TRBV7-2 and TRBJ2-5; TRBD1 matches 10 bases. Germline assignment: CDR1 SGHTA and CDR2 FQGNSA. This CDR3 contains 16 residues. V was clipped by 3 bases and J by 5 bases; unmatched bases: 9. CDR3 sequence (DNA): TGTGCCAGCAGCTTTAGTGAGACAGGGGGCCCGGAGACCCAGTACTTC. It is translated as CASSFSETGGPETQYF. Variable domain in full (rest from reference TRBV7-2 and TRBJ2-5): GAGVSQSPSNKVTEKGKDVELRCDPISGHTALYWYRQSLGQGLEFLIYFQGNSAPDKSGLPSDRFSAERTGGSVSTLTIQRTQQEDSAVYLCASSFSETGGPETQYFGPGTRLLVL.

The V and J genes are TRBV18 and TRBJ2-3; D uncertain. CDR1 and CDR2 (germline): KGHSH, LQKENI. CDR3 length: 14 residues. Between the trimmed V and J ends, which lost 1 base and 2 bases, there was a span of 7 bases. CDR3 sequence (DNA): TGTGCCAGCTCACCACGGGGAACCACAGATACGCAGTATTTT. Translation gives CASSPRGTTDTQYF.

This chain links TRBV7-9 with TRBJ2-1; weak D call: TRBD2 (5 bases). This CDR3 spans 15 amino acids. V lost 10 bases, J lost 8 bases, and 24 bases lay in between. Germline V gives CDR1 SEHNR, CDR2 FQNEAQ (reference sequence). CDR3 nucleotide sequence: TGTGCCACGACGGAGGCTCAAATAATCAGCGATGAGCAGTTCTTC. As protein: CATTEAQIISDEQFF.

The chain is built from TRBV7-9 and TRBJ2-1, with TRBD2 as a possible D gene (6 bases). This CDR3 has 13 residues. Trimming pared 8 bases from V and 1 base from J, leaving 9 bases between. CDR1 is SEHNR and CDR2 is FQNEAQ in the germline V gene (reference sequence). CDR3 region: CASVGGSYNEQFF. For the CDR3, the DNA is TGTGCCAGCGTCGGGGGTTCCTACAATGAGCAGTTCTTC.

This sequence joins TRBV29-1 and TRBJ2-7; no clear D gene. Trimming cost V 1 base and J 1 base, with 11 bases left between them. Germline V gene sequence: CDR1 SQVTM, CDR2 ANQGSEA. The CDR3 covers 14 residues. The CDR3 DNA sequence: TGCAGCGTTGAAGGGGTGGCAGGTTCCTACGAGCAGTACTTC. It specifies CSVEGVAGSYEQYF.

The rearrangement links TRBV12-5 to TRBJ1-1; 7 nucleotides line up with TRBD1. The CDR3 extends over 15 amino acids. The germline CDR1 and CDR2 sequences are LGHNT and FRNRAP. The trim removed 2 bases at V and 4 bases at J, leaving 7 bases unmatched. CDR3 region: CASGLFPTGVTEAFF. CDR3 nucleotide sequence: TGTGCTAGTGGTTTGTTCCCAACAGGGGTCACTGAAGCTTTCTTT. Full variable domain (outside the CDR3, taken from reference TRBV12-5 and TRBJ1-1): DARVTQTPRHKVTEMGQEVTMRCQPILGHNTVFWYRQTMMQGLELLAYFRNRAPLDDSGMPKDRFSAEMPDATLATLKIQPSEPRDSAVYFCASGLFPTGVTEAFFGQGTRLTVV.

V gene TRBV7-6 combines with J gene TRBJ2-2; TRBD1 is a possible D gene (6 bases). The CDR3 contains 15 residues. CDR1 and CDR2 from the germline V gene are SGHVS and FNYEAQ. Trimming removed 1 base from V and 2 bases from J, with 8 bases in between. The CDR3 region has the DNA TGTGCCAGCAGCTTAGGGACAGACAACACCGGGGAGCTGTTTTTT. This encodes CASSLGTDNTGELFF.

The chain carries TRBV27 and TRBJ2-2; the match to TRBD1 covers 10 bases. V lost 6 bases, J lost 5 bases, and 3 bases stayed unmatched. The germline CDR1 and CDR2 sequences are MNHEY and SMNVEV (reference sequence). The CDR3 has 14 residues. CDR3 bases: TGTGCCAGCAGGTGGACAGGGGGAACCGGGGAGCTGTTTTTT. Translation: CASRWTGGTGELFF.

This chain connects TRBV19 to TRBJ2-1, with D perhaps matching TRBD1 (5 bases). Germline CDR1 reads LNHDA; CDR2 reads SQIVND (reference sequence). V was clipped by 5 bases and J by 2 bases, with 10 bases between them. The CDR3 extends over 14 amino acids. The CDR3 sequence: CASSWQGTYNEQFF. The CDR3 DNA is TGTGCCAGTAGTTGGCAGGGAACCTACAATGAGCAGTTCTTC. Full variable domain (missing parts from reference TRBV19 and TRBJ2-1): DGGITQSPKYLFRKEGQNVTLSCEQNLNHDAMYWYRQDPGQGLRLIYYSQIVNDFQKGDIAEGYSVSREKKESFPLTVTSAQKNPTAFYLCASSWQGTYNEQFFGPGTRLTVL.

The chain couples TRBV6-5 to TRBJ1-3; D gene unclear. The CDR3 is made up of 14 amino acids. The V end was cut by 7 bases, the J end by 0 bases, with 10 bases between. CDR1 is MNHEY and CDR2 is SVGAGI in the germline V gene. CDR3 DNA sequence: TGTGCCAGCACCTTCGACGGCTCTGGAAACACCATATATTTT. This codes for CASTFDGSGNTIYF.

The rearrangement joins TRBV5-6 to TRBJ2-4; D remains unclear. Germline V gene data show CDR1 as SGHDT and CDR2 as YYEEEE. Trimming removed 1 base from V and 6 bases from J, with 14 bases in between. There are 15 residues in the CDR3. CDR3 amino acids: CASSLKVFRLNIQYF. The CDR3 DNA sequence: TGTGCCAGCAGCTTGAAGGTTTTTCGCCTAAACATTCAGTACTTC.

The rearrangement joins TRBV19 to TRBJ1-2; D not certain. Germline loops: CDR1 LNHDA, CDR2 SQIVND (reference sequence). The germline V and J ends were trimmed by 4 bases and 3 bases, with 12 bases remaining between them. This CDR3 region has 14 residues. The CDR3 sequence is CASSTGPIDYGYTF. In DNA form, the CDR3 reads TGTGCCAGTAGTACCGGACCGATCGACTATGGCTACACCTTC.

In this sample, this clonotype turned up once. The J gene is TRBJ2-3, the V gene TRBV7-8, with TRBD1 matching 7 bases. The V segment lost 5 bases and the J segment 0 bases; nucleotides outside the gene matches: 5. Germline V gives CDR1 SGHVS, CDR2 FQNEAQ. The CDR3 has 15 amino acids. The CDR3 here is CASSPGTASTDTQYF. CDR3 bases: TGTGCCAGCAGCCCAGGGACAGCTAGCACAGATACGCAGTATTTT.

The chain has TRBV20-1 and TRBJ2-1; the D is unclear. V was clipped by 1 base and J by 7 bases, with 5 bases between them. This CDR3 region has 11 residues. Germline loops: CDR1 DFQATT, CDR2 SNEGSKA (reference sequence). The CDR3 reads CSARVVNEQFF. In DNA form, the CDR3 reads TGCAGTGCTAGAGTAGTGAATGAGCAGTTCTTC.

This clonotype was detected a few times. The chain recombines TRBV7-8 with TRBJ2-5; D is possibly TRBD1 (6 bases). V lost 1 base and J lost 4, with 10 bases in between. The germline V gene encodes CDR1 SGHVS and CDR2 FQNEAQ. The CDR3 length is 14 residues. In nucleotides, the CDR3 is TGTGCCAGCAGCTTAGGAGGGGGTGGAGAGACCCAGTACTTC. Its protein product is CASSLGGGGETQYF.

The chain joins TRBV23-1 to TRBJ1-2, with D uncertain. TRBV23-1 is an ORF, and what it does is uncertain. CDR3 length equals 14 residues. V was cut by 0 bases and J by 8 bases, with 13 bases left in between. In nucleotides, the CDR3 is TGCGCCAGCAGTCAATCTACAGCCCTAGGAGGCTACACCTTC. It specifies CASSQSTALGGYTF.

The chain has TRBV7-9 and TRBJ2-7; 7 bases are a match to TRBD2. CDR1 SEHNR and CDR2 FQNEAQ come from the germline V gene (reference sequence). The CDR3 consists of 13 residues. V shed 10 bases and J 5 bases; nucleotides not matched to a gene: 11. The CDR3 coding sequence is TGTGCCACATCCCCTAGCGGATCCCACGAGCAGTACTTC. Its protein product is CATSPSGSHEQYF.